This T cell receptor (beta chain) is from a study of cytomegalovirus exposure and HLA in healthy donors. Regarding the study as a whole: The study designated roughly 150 TCR beta chains cytomegalovirus-associated. Usually a TCR sequence was rare, but some public TCRs were found in many donors.

While the first cohort had 700 or so subjects, the donors belonged to the separate validation cohort of about 120 subjects. The V gene's germline CDR1 is SGHTA and CDR2 FQGNSA. J gave up 4 bases and V 4 bases, and 1 base lay outside the gene matches. The CDR3 has 12 residues. Assay: immunoSEQ multiplex PCR; the TCRdb copy retains only in-frame clones and omits some. This table has 80,000 to 100,000 clones, about 90% appearing once. Note on this clone: What it binds is unknown.

V gene TRBV7-2 combines with J gene TRBJ2-7, with 7 bases fitting TRBD2. The sequence derives from a man between 18 and 29 years old in good health and CMV-seropositive. Source material: PBMCs. The CDR3 loop reads CASSSSGYEQYF. CDR3 coding DNA: TGTGCCAGCAGCTCTAGCGGATACGAGCAGTACTTC.